This entry lists 27 T cell receptor beta chains sequenced from one sample in a study of CD8+CD57+ T cells in acquired aplastic anemia. Genomic DNA was employed as the template in profiling TCR beta VDJ and CDR3. TCRdb used MiXCR to reprocess the reads, holding one entry per CDR3 protein. The sample carries 200,000 to 250,000 distinct CDR3 sequences, 61% recorded once. The sequenced material came from sorted CD4+, CD8+, or CD8+CD57+ T cells (not recorded which) from PBMCs. These receptors all stem from a human donor in good health.

The chain employs TRBV20-1 and TRBJ1-5; 12 bases agree with TRBD1. The V segment lost 3 bases and the J segment 7 bases; nucleotides outside the gene matches: 4. Per germline, CDR1 DFQATT and CDR2 SNEGSKA (reference sequence). The CDR3 is 14 residues long. The CDR3, as DNA: TGCAGTGCTAGTGGGGACAGGGGGCTACAGCCCCAGCATTTT. Translating it yields CSASGDRGLQPQHF.

This clonotype was recorded at least ten times. The chain uses TRBV5-1 and TRBJ2-1, with D possibly matching TRBD2 (5 bases). The length of the CDR3 is 13 residues. V lost 4 bases and J lost 5, with 10 bases in between. CDR1 and CDR2 (germline): SGHRS, YFSETQ. CDR3 sequence reads: CASSPPGNNEQFF. In DNA form, the CDR3 reads TGCGCCAGCAGCCCTCCCGGGAACAATGAGCAGTTCTTC.

The chain combines TRBV24-1 with TRBJ2-1; no definite D call. The V end was cut by 5 bases, the J end by 6 bases, with 13 bases between. CDR1 and CDR2 (germline): KGHDR, SFDVKD. The CDR3 runs to 14 residues. CDR3 DNA: TGTGCCACCAGTGCCCCCCTAGATGGCAATGAGCAGTTCTTC. Protein: CATSAPLDGNEQFF.

The rearrangement uses TRBV7-2 and TRBJ2-7; TRBD1 matches at 8 bases. J lost 3 bases, V lost 2 bases, and 3 bases had no gene match. CDR3 length: 14 residues. In germline, CDR1 is SGHTA, CDR2 FQGNSA. The CDR3: CASSLNRGIYEQYF. The CDR3 bases are TGTGCCAGCAGCTTAAACAGGGGGATCTACGAGCAGTACTTC. Full variable domain (remainder filled in from reference TRBV7-2 and TRBJ2-7): GAGVSQSPSNKVTEKGKDVELRCDPISGHTALYWYRQSLGQGLEFLIYFQGNSAPDKSGLPSDRFSAERTGGSVSTLTIQRTQQEDSAVYLCASSLNRGIYEQYFGPGTRLTVT.

The J gene is TRBJ1-2, the V gene TRBV7-9; D gene uncertain. There are 13 residues in the CDR3. Trimming stripped 3 bases from V and 4 bases from J, with 9 bases between. From germline, CDR1 is SEHNR and CDR2 FQNEAQ (reference sequence). This CDR3 is CASSLTKFYGYTF. CDR3 nucleotides: TGTGCCAGCAGCTTGACTAAATTCTATGGCTACACCTTC.

This chain uses TRBV7-2 with TRBJ2-7, with unresolved D. The V and J ends lost 4 bases and 5 bases respectively, with 6 bases between them. CDR3 length equals 11 residues. Looked up from germline, CDR1 is SGHTA and CDR2 is FQGNSA. CDR3 bases: TGTGCCAGCAGCTCGATCCACGAGCAGTACTTC. It specifies CASSSIHEQYF.

J is TRBJ2-3 and V is TRBV20-1; no clear D. Per germline, CDR1 DFQATT and CDR2 SNEGSKA (reference sequence). Trimming took 0 bases from V and 12 from J, leaving 13 bases between them. The CDR3 runs 12 residues. CDR3 region: CSARDPQAAQYF. The CDR3 DNA reads as TGCAGTGCTAGAGATCCCCAAGCAGCCCAGTATTTT.

The V gene is TRBV7-9, the J gene TRBJ2-3; D not resolved. With 9 bases removed from V and 2 bases from J, the gap between germline ends came to 9 bases. The CDR3 totals 12 residues. CDR1 is SEHNR, CDR2 FQNEAQ, per germline (reference sequence). The CDR3 loop reads CASPESTDTQYF. CDR3 in DNA: TGTGCCAGTCCAGAGTCCACAGATACGCAGTATTTT.

This clonotype was observed a few times. The CDR3 DNA reads as TGTGCCAGCAGCCAAGCGGGGAGCGCCGGCCCGCCGCAGTTCTTC. It encodes CASSQAGSAGPPQFF. The chain couples TRBV3-1 to TRBJ2-1; weak D call: TRBD2 (5 bases). With 1 base removed from V and 12 bases from J, the gap between germline ends came to 19 bases. CDR3 length equals 15 residues. Germline V gene lookup returns CDR1 LGHDT and CDR2 YNNKEL (reference sequence).

For the CDR3, the DNA is TGTGCCAGCGCGGACAGGGGCTACAATGAGCAGTTCTTC. This gives the protein CASADRGYNEQFF. The genes are TRBV2 and TRBJ2-1; 9 bases are shared with TRBD1. Germline values: CDR1 SNHLY, CDR2 FYNNEI. V lost 8 bases to trimming and J lost 3 bases; unmatched junction nucleotides: 2. The CDR3 loop spans 13 amino acids.

This clonotype was seen only once. V gene TRBV6-5 combines with J gene TRBJ2-3, with D possibly being TRBD2 (6 bases). CDR1 and CDR2 (germline): MNHEY, SVGAGI. V was pared by 2 bases and J by 4 bases, with 13 bases between. This CDR3 has 15 amino acids. CDR3: CASSYGTGDSDTQYF. Here the CDR3 DNA reads TGTGCCAGCAGTTACGGGACGGGGGACTCAGATACGCAGTATTTT.

The chain links TRBV7-8 to TRBJ1-6; unclear D gene. Germline assignment: CDR1 SGHVS and CDR2 FQNEAQ. V was cut by 5 bases and J by 9 bases, with 14 bases left in between. The length of the CDR3 is 14 residues. The CDR3 loop is CASSGDGRVSPLHF. The CDR3 DNA follows: TGTGCCAGCAGCGGCGACGGTCGCGTTTCACCCCTCCACTTT.

With regard to this clonotype: A read error is likely, as this CDR3 ends without the conserved phenylalanine or tryptophan. The DNA is left out, because the CDR3 cannot be placed on it with certainty; the CDR3 is given as TCRdb lists it. This chain joins TRBV11-2 and TRBJ2-1. Germline CDR1 reads SGHAT; CDR2 reads FQNNGV. The CDR3 sequence runs 8 residues, both termini included. CDR3 sequence reads: CASSTVLL.

The genes are TRBV9 and TRBJ1-1; D gene unclear. The CDR3 contains 13 residues. Trimming removed 4 bases from V and 8 bases from J, with 15 bases in between. Germline V gene sequence: CDR1 SGDLS, CDR2 YYNGEE. The CDR3 bases are TGTGCCAGCAGCTCTCACAGTGGTACCGAAGCTTTCTTT. Translation: CASSSHSGTEAFF.

This clonotype was detected many times. The CDR3 DNA follows: TGCAGCGTTGGGCGGACAGGGTCAGGCATTCAGTACTTC. Translating it yields CSVGRTGSGIQYF. J is TRBJ2-4 and V is TRBV29-1; 8 bases are a match to TRBD1. The germline CDR1 and CDR2 sequences are SQVTM and ANQGSEA. This CDR3 is 13 amino acids long. J gave up 9 bases and V 4 bases, and 8 bases lay outside the gene matches. The full variable domain, its missing parts supplied by reference TRBV29-1 and TRBJ2-4, is SAVISQKPSRDICQRGTSLTIQCQVDSQVTMMFWYRQQPGQSLTLIATANQGSEATYESGFVIDKFPISRPNLTFSTLTVSNMSPEDSSIYLCSVGRTGSGIQYFGAGTRLSVL.

The chain carries TRBV20-1 and TRBJ2-1; D unresolved. Trimming cost V 6 bases and J 5 bases, with 8 bases left between them. The CDR3 is 11 residues long. Germline-derived CDR1 and CDR2 are DFQATT and SNEGSKA (reference sequence). The CDR3 DNA follows: TGCAGTGCCCTTCAGAACAATGAGCAGTTCTTC. This encodes CSALQNNEQFF.

This clonotype has more than one count but fewer than ten. This chain uses TRBV7-2 with TRBJ2-7; 7 nucleotides match TRBD1. Germline CDR1 is SGHTA and CDR2 is FQGNSA. V dropped 5 bases and J dropped 2; count of bases not matched to a gene: 9. This CDR3 is built from 15 residues. The CDR3 region is CASSRGQQLAYEQYF. DNA of the CDR3: TGTGCCAGCAGCAGGGGACAGCAACTGGCCTACGAGCAGTACTTC.

The chain links TRBV7-2 to TRBJ1-2; weak D call: TRBD1 (6 bases). The CDR3 contains 14 residues. Germline values: CDR1 SGHTA, CDR2 FQGNSA. Trimming left V 5 bases short and J 8 bases short, with 18 bases between. The CDR3 DNA reads TGTGCCAGCAGCACTTCTGGTACAGGGTTGGGCTACACCTTC. It encodes CASSTSGTGLGYTF.

This clonotype was picked up a small number of times. The gene calls are TRBV27 and TRBJ1-3, with TRBD1 identical over 9 bases. This CDR3 contains 15 residues. CDR1 is MNHEY, CDR2 SMNVEV, per germline (reference sequence). J gave up 0 bases and V 3 bases, and 0 bases lay outside the gene matches. The CDR3 reads CASSLTGGSGNTIYF. Written as DNA, the CDR3 is TGTGCCAGCAGTTTGACAGGGGGCTCTGGAAACACCATATATTTT.

The CDR3 coding sequence is TGTGCCAGCAGCGCTGTTGGGACAGGACATGGCTACACCTTC. Its translation is CASSAVGTGHGYTF. V gene TRBV9 combines with J gene TRBJ1-2; 8 nucleotides match TRBD1. The ends lost 3 bases at V and 6 bases at J; junction bases unmatched: 7. The germline V gene has CDR1 SGDLS and CDR2 YYNGEE. CDR3 size: 14 residues.

This clonotype has at least ten counts. The rearrangement uses TRBV6-5 and TRBJ2-3; TRBD2 is a possible D gene (6 bases). Germline assignment: CDR1 MNHEY and CDR2 SVGAGI. The V gene lost 3 bases and the J gene lost 4 bases, with 14 bases spanning the gap. The CDR3 loop spans 15 amino acids. Written as DNA, the CDR3 is TGTGCCAGCAGTTATAAGCGCGGGGTCGCAGATACGCAGTATTTT. Translating it yields CASSYKRGVADTQYF.

The chain uses TRBV9 and TRBJ1-6; TRBD1 aligns across 10 bases. V lost 4 bases to trimming and J lost 8 bases; unmatched junction nucleotides: 6. Germline CDR1 and CDR2: SGDLS and YYNGEE. The CDR3 runs 15 residues. For the CDR3, the DNA is TGTGCCAGCAGCCAAGGGGACAGGGGTGATTCACCCCTCCACTTT. This codes for CASSQGDRGDSPLHF.

This clonotype was detected a few times. The chain links TRBV20-1 to TRBJ2-5, with 7 bases lining up with TRBD2. The CDR3 has 12 residues. CDR1 is DFQATT and CDR2 is SNEGSKA in the germline V gene (reference sequence). The V and J ends lost 1 base and 5 bases, in that order; junction bases with no gene match: 1. The CDR3 DNA sequence: TGCAGTGCTAGAGTTAGCGGGGAGACCCAGTACTTC. Encoded protein: CSARVSGETQYF.

This clonotype came up many times. V is TRBV9 and J is TRBJ2-1; weak D call: TRBD2 (5 bases). The CDR3 runs to 15 residues. Looked up from germline, CDR1 is SGDLS and CDR2 is YYNGEE. Between the trimmed V and J ends, which lost 0 bases and 7 bases, there was a span of 14 bases. CDR3 in amino acids: CASSVGGSLGNEQFF. In nucleotides, the CDR3 is TGTGCCAGCAGCGTAGGAGGGAGTCTGGGAAATGAGCAGTTCTTC. Full variable domain (missing parts from reference TRBV9 and TRBJ2-1): DSGVTQTPKHLITATGQRVTLRCSPRSGDLSVYWYQQSLDQGLQFLIQYYNGEERAKGNILERFSAQQFPDLHSELNLSSLELGDSALYFCASSVGGSLGNEQFFGPGTRLTVL.

The chain combines TRBV29-1 with TRBJ1-2; 9 bases map to TRBD1. CDR3 length equals 12 residues. V shed 6 bases and J 6 bases; nucleotides not matched to a gene: 5. Per the germline V gene, CDR1 is SQVTM and CDR2 is ANQGSEA. For the CDR3, the DNA is TGCAGCGTACGGACAGGGGATAATGGCTACACCTTC. Encoded protein: CSVRTGDNGYTF.

This clonotype was found once. J is TRBJ1-2 and V is TRBV7-6; no firm D call. This CDR3 spans 14 amino acids. V lost 6 bases and J 4 bases, leaving 15 bases between the germline ends. Germline CDR1 is SGHVS and CDR2 is FNYEAQ. The CDR3 is CASSESTLFYGYTF. In DNA, the CDR3 is TGTGCCAGCAGTGAAAGTACTCTATTCTATGGCTACACCTTC. Combining the CDR3 with reference TRBV7-6 and TRBJ1-2 gives the whole variable domain GAGVSQSPRYKVTKRGQDVALRCDPISGHVSLYWYRQALGQGPEFLTYFNYEAQQDKSGLPNDRFSAERPEGSISTLTIQRTEQRDSAMYRCASSESTLFYGYTFGSGTRLTVV.

The DNA of the CDR3 is TGTGCCAGCAGGGCCGAACTCCTACCCCCCTACGAGCAGTACTTC. This gives the protein CASRAELLPPYEQYF. J is TRBJ2-7 and V is TRBV2, with unresolved D. CDR1 is SNHLY, CDR2 FYNNEI, per germline. V lost 6 bases, J lost 2 bases, and 17 bases lay in between. CDR3 length: 15 amino acids. Supplemented by reference TRBV2 and TRBJ2-7, the full variable domain reads EPEVTQTPSHQVTQMGQEVILRCVPISNHLYFYWYRQILGQKVEFLVSFYNNEISEKSEIFDDQFSVERPDGSNFTLKIRSTKLEDSAMYFCASRAELLPPYEQYFGPGTRLTVT.